The T cell receptor beta chain described here comes from a study of human T cells and chemical hapten exposure. On the study more broadly: Slight differences in pooled library volume were the main source of varying TCR yields across samples.

This clonotype was recorded many times. Total RNA was extracted from unfractionated whole blood. The CDR3 is made up of 14 amino acids. The ends were cut back, 1 base at V and 9 bases at J, with 14 bases in the middle. The germline V gene encodes CDR1 SGHRS and CDR2 YFSETQ. In the authors' methods: 96,000 or so TCRs per sample was the median, with a range of roughly 23,224 to 690,600. TCRdb processed the 5' RACE reads anew with MiXCR; each CDR3 protein has one entry. These V and J calls are TCRdb output, not the study's own analysis. The sample contains about 140,000 distinct CDR3 sequences, about 4.3% of which appear only once.

This chain joins TRBV5-1 and TRBJ2-1; weak D call: TRBD1 (5 bases). This TCR was sampled from a female donor in good health. Here the CDR3 DNA reads TGCGCCAGCAGCTTGTCTGACAGCAGACTTGAGCAGTTCTTC. Amino acid sequence: CASSLSDSRLEQFF.